A single sample is the source of the 8 T cell receptor beta chains below, sequenced in a study of blood T cells in healthy people across ages. A second about 7 to 12 cycle PCR used barcoded and J-beta primers. TCRdb re-called the 5' RACE reads with MiXCR, one entry per CDR3 protein. The table lists some 790,000 distinct CDR3 sequences, under 30% of them singletons. The sequencing sample was made of blood. The receptor set was obtained from a woman at least 80 years old in good health.

On this clonotype itself: This CDR3 is missing its conserved last phenylalanine or tryptophan, likely due to a read error. The DNA is omitted, as the CDR3 cannot be located on it reliably, and the CDR3 follows TCRdb's listing. This chain connects TRBV21-1 to TRBJ2-3; TRBD1, the table's D call, was not compared with the DNA. TRBV21-1 is shown as a pseudogene. The CDR3 extends over 19 residues, inclusive of both ends. This CDR3 is CASSKALYRGERYTDTQYV.

This clonotype came up a few times. The J gene is TRBJ1-1, the V gene TRBV6-5; possibly TRBD1 for D (6 bases). This CDR3 contains 13 residues. Trimming shortened V by 8 bases and J by 4 bases, and 14 bases separated the two germline ends. Germline V CDR1 and CDR2: MNHEY, SVGAGI. CDR3 nucleotide sequence: TGTGCCAGCCTAAAGGGGGTCGGCACTGAAGCTTTCTTT. It is translated as CASLKGVGTEAFF.

This clonotype was seen many times. The CDR3 DNA follows: TGTGCCACCAACTCCGGGACAGGACCCTACGAGCAGTACTTC. As protein: CATNSGTGPYEQYF. The chain recombines TRBV15 with TRBJ2-7, with 8 bases fitting TRBD1. Germline V gives CDR1 LNHNV, CDR2 YYDKDF (reference sequence). V lost 7 bases and J lost 2; bases outside the gene matches: 7. The CDR3 runs 14 residues.

On this clonotype: A much larger clone lies one base from this, so it may be a read error. The chain links TRBV4-2 to TRBJ1-5, with 9 bases aligning to TRBD1. This CDR3 is built from 16 residues. Germline V gene data show CDR1 as LGHNA and CDR2 as YNFKEQ. The CDR3 coding sequence is TGTGCCGGCAGCCCATCGACCGGACAGGGGCATCAGCCCCAGCATTTT. Encoded protein: CAGSPSTGQGHQPQHF.

This clonotype was counted at least ten times. The rearrangement uses TRBV20-1 and TRBJ2-5; 9 bases are a match to TRBD1. The CDR3 has 15 residues. The trim removed 6 bases at V and 7 bases at J, leaving 15 bases unmatched. Germline CDR1 DFQATT, CDR2 SNEGSKA (reference sequence). CDR3 coding DNA: TGCAGTGCCATTAACCGGGACAGGGTCCGGGTGACCCAGTACTTC. This encodes CSAINRDRVRVTQYF.

This clonotype was seen ten or more times. CDR3 DNA sequence: TGCAGTGCTAGCCGACAGGGAAGGATAGAGACCCAGTACTTC. Its translation: CSASRQGRIETQYF. The chain joins TRBV20-1 to TRBJ2-5; 7 bases map to TRBD1. This CDR3 is 14 amino acids long. Losses at the gene ends were 3 bases for V and 4 bases for J; bases not matched to a gene: 8. The germline CDR1 and CDR2 sequences are DFQATT and SNEGSKA (reference sequence).

This clonotype was detected ten times or more. CDR3 region: CASSYFGGFIDTQYF. The CDR3 DNA follows: TGTGCCAGCAGTTACTTCGGGGGGTTCATAGATACGCAGTATTTT. This chain uses TRBV6-5 with TRBJ2-3; 7 bases are a match to TRBD2. Looked up from germline, CDR1 is MNHEY and CDR2 is SVGAGI. V trimming: 1 base; J trimming: 5 bases; junction bases outside the gene matches: 6. CDR3 size: 15 residues.

This chain joins TRBV13 and TRBJ2-3; TRBD2 matches at 11 bases. The CDR3 consists of 18 residues. The V and J ends lost 5 bases and 1 base, in that order; junction bases with no gene match: 11. In germline, CDR1 is PRHDT, CDR2 FYEKMQ (reference sequence). The DNA of the CDR3 is TGTGCCAGCAGCGCACTAGCGGGAGCAACCCGAGGCACAGATACGCAGTATTTT. Protein sequence: CASSALAGATRGTDTQYF.